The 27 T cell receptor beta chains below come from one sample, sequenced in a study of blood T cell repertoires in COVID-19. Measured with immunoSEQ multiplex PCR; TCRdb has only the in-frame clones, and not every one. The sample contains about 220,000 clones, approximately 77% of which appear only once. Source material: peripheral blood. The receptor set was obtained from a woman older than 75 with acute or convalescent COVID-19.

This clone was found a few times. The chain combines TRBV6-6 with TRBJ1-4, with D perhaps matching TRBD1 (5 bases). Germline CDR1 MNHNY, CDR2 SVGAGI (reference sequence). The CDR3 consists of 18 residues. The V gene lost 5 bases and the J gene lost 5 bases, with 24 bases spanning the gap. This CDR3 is CASSRIGRGWGTNEKLFF. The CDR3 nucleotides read TGTGCCAGCAGTCGAATAGGGCGAGGATGGGGCACGAATGAAAAACTGTTTTTT.

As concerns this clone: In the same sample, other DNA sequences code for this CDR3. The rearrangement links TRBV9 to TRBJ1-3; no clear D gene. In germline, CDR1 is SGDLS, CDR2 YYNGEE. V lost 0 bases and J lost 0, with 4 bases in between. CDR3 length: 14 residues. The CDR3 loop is CASSVDSSGNTIYF. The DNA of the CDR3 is TGTGCCAGCAGCGTAGATAGCTCTGGAAACACCATATATTTT.

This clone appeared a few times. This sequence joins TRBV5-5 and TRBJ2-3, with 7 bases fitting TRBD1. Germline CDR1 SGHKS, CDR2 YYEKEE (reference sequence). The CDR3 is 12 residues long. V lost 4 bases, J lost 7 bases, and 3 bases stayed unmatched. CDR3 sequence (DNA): TGTGCCAGCAGCCCAGGGGGAAATACGCAGTATTTT. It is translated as CASSPGGNTQYF.

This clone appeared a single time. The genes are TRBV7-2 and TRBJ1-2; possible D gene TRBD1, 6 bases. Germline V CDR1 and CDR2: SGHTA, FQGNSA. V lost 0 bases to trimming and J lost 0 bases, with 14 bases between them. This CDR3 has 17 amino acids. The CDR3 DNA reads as TGTGCCAGCAGCTTAGCGCTTGTGGGGGCCTCTAACTATGGCTACACCTTC. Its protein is CASSLALVGASNYGYTF.

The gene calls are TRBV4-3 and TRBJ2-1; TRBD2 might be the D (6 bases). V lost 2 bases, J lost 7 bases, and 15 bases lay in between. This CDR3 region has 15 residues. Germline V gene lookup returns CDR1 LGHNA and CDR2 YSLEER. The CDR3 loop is CASSQSRLVWNEQFF. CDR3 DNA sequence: TGCGCCAGCAGCCAATCGCGACTAGTTTGGAATGAGCAGTTCTTC.

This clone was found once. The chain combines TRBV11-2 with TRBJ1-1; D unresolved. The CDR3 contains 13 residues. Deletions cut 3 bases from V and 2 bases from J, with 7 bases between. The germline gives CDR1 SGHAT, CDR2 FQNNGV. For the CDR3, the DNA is TGTGCCAGCAGCTTTTCCCCTAACACTGAAGCTTTCTTT. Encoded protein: CASSFSPNTEAFF.

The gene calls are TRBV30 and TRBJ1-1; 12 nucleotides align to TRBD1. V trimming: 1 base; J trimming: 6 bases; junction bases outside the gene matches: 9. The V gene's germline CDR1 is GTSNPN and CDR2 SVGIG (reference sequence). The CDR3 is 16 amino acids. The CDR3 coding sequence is TGTGCCTGGAGTGACCGGGACAGGGGGCCGCGGGCTGAAGCTTTCTTT. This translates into CAWSDRDRGPRAEAFF.

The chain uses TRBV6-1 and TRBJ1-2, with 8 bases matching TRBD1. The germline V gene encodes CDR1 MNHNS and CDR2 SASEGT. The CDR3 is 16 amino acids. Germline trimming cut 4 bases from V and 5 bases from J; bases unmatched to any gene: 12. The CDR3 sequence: CASSVLTGTGTYGYTF. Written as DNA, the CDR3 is TGTGCCAGCAGTGTCCTAACAGGGACAGGAACATATGGCTACACCTTC.

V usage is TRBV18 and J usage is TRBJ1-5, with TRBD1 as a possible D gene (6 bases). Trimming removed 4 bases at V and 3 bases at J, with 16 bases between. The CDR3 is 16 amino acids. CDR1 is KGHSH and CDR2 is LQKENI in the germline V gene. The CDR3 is CASSQGVAWDNQPQHF. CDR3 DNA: TGTGCCAGCTCACAGGGGGTAGCTTGGGACAATCAGCCCCAGCATTTT.

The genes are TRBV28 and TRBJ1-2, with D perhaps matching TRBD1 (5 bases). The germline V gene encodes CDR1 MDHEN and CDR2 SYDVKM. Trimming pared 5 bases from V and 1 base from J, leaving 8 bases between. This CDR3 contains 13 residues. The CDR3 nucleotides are TGTGCCAGCAGTCCAGGGATTAACTATGGCTACACCTTC. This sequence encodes CASSPGINYGYTF.

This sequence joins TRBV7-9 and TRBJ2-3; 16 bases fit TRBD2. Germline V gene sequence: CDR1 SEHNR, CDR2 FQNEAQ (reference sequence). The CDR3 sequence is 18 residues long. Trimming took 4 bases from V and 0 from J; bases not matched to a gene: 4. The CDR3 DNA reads TGTGCCAGCAGCTCCGGGACTAGCGGGGGGGGTAGCACAGATACGCAGTATTTT. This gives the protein CASSSGTSGGGSTDTQYF.

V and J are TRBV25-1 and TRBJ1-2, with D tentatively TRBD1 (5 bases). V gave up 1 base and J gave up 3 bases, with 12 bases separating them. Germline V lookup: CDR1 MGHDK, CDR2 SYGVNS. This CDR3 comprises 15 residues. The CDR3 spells CASSELAGSHYGYTF. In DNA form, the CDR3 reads TGTGCCAGCAGTGAATTGGCAGGGTCTCACTATGGCTACACCTTC.

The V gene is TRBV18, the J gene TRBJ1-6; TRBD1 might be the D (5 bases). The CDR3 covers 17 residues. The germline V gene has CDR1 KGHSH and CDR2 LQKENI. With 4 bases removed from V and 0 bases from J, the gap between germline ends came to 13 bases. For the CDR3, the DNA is TGTGCCAGCTCACTTCAGGGTCCCAGCTCCTATAATTCACCCCTCCACTTT. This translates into CASSLQGPSSYNSPLHF.

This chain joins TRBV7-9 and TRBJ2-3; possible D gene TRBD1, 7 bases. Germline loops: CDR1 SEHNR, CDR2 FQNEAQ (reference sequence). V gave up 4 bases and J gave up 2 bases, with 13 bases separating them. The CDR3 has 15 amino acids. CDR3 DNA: TGTGCCAGCAGCTCAGGGGGGACTCACACAGATACGCAGTATTTT. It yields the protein CASSSGGTHTDTQYF. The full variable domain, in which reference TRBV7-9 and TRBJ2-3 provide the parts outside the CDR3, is DTGVSQNPRHKITKRGQNVTFRCDPISEHNRLYWYRQTLGQGPEFLTYFQNEAQLEKSRLLSDRFSAERPKGSFSTLEIQRTEQGDSAMYLCASSSGGTHTDTQYFGPGTRLTVL.

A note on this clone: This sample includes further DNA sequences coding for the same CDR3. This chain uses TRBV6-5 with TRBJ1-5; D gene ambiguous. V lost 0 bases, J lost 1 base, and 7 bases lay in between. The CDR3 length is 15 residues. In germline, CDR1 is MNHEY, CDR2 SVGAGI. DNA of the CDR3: TGTGCCAGCAGTTACTCGCGCGGGAGCAATCAGCCCCAGCATTTT. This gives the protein CASSYSRGSNQPQHF.

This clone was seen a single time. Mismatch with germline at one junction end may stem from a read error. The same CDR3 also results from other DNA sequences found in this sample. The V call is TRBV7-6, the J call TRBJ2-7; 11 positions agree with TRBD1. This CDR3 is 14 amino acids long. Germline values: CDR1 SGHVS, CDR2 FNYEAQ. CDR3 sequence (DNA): TGTGCCAGCAGCATGGACAGGGGGCCCTACGAGCAGTATTTC. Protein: CASSMDRGPYEQYF.

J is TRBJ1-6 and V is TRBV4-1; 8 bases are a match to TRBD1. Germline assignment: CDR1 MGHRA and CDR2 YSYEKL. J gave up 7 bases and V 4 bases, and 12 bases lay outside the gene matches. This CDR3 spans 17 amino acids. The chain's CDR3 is CASSPYLGTGNNSPLHF. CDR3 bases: TGCGCCAGCAGCCCCTATCTAGGGACAGGCAACAATTCACCCCTCCACTTT.

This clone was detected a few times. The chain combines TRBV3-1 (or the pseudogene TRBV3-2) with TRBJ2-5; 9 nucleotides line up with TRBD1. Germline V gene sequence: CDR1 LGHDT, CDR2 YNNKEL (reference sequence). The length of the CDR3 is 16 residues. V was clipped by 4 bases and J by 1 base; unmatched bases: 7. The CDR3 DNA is TGTGCCAGCAGCCCGCACCCGGGACAGGGCCAAGAGACCCAGTACTTC. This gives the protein CASSPHPGQGQETQYF.

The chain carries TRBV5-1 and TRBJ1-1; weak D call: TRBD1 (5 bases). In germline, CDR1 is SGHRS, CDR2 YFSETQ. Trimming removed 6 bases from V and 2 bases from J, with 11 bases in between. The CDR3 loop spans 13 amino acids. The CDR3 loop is CASTLWGNTEAFF. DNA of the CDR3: TGCGCCAGCACCCTTTGGGGCAACACTGAAGCTTTCTTT. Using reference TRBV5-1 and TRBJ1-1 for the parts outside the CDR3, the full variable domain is KAGVTQTPRYLIKTRGQQVTLSCSPISGHRSVSWYQQTPGQGLQFLFEYFSETQRNKGNFPGRFSGRQFSNSRSEMNVSTLELGDSALYLCASTLWGNTEAFFGQGTRLTVV.

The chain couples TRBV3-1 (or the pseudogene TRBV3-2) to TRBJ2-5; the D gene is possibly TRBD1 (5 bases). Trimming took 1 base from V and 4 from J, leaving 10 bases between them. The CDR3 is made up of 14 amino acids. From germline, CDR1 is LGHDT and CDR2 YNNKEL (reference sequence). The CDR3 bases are TGTGCCAGCAGCCAAGCGGCAGGGCCAGAGACCCAGTACTTC. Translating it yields CASSQAAGPETQYF.

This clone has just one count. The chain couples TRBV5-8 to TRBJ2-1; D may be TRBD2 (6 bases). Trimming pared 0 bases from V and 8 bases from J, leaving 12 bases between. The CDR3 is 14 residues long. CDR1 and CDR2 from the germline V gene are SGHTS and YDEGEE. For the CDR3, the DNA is TGTGCCAGCAGCTTGGGCCCCATAGCGGATGAGCAGTTCTTC. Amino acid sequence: CASSLGPIADEQFF.

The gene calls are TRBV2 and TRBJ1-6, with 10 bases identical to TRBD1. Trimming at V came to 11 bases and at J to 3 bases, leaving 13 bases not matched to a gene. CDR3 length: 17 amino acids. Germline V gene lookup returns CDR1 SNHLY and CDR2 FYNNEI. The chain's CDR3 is CAGCGPGTGVYNSPLHF. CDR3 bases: TGTGCCGGCTGCGGTCCCGGGACAGGGGTCTATAATTCACCCCTCCACTTT.

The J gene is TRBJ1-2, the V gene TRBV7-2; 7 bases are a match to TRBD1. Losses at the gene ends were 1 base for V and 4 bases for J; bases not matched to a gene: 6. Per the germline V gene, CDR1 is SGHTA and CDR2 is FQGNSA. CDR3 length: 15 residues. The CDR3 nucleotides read TGTGCCAGCAGCTTAGTAAAGACAGGGACCTATGGCTACACCTTC. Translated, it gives CASSLVKTGTYGYTF.

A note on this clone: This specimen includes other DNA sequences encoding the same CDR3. CDR3 region: CSARPGGEQFF. The CDR3 DNA reads as TGCAGTGCTAGACCTGGGGGGGAGCAGTTCTTC. The genes are TRBV20-1 and TRBJ2-1, with D possibly matching TRBD2 (6 bases). V lost 2 bases and J lost 10, with 9 bases in between. The germline CDR1 and CDR2 sequences are DFQATT and SNEGSKA (reference sequence). The CDR3 length is 11 residues.

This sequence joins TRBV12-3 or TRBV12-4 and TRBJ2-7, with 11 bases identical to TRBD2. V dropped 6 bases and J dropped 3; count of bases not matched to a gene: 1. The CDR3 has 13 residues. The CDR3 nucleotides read TGTGCCAGCAGAGGACTAGCGGGCTACGAGCAGTACTTC. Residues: CASRGLAGYEQYF.

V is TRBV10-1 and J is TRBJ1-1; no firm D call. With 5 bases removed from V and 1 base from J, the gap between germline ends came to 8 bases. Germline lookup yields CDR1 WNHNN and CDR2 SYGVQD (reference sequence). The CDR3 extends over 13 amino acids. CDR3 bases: TGCGCCAGCAGTTTACAACAGAACACTGAAGCTTTCTTT. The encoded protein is CASSLQQNTEAFF.

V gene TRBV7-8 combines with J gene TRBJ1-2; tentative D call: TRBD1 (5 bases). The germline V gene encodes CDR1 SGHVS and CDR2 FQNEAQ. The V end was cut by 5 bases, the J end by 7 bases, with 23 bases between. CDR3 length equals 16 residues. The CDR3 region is CASSDSVVSGLAGYTF. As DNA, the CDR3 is TGTGCCAGCAGCGACAGCGTGGTATCAGGGCTGGCTGGCTACACCTTC.